Below, one T cell receptor beta chain is given with its context. The same CDR3 is also encoded by other DNA sequences in this sample. This table comes from immunoSEQ multiplex PCR, and its TCRdb copy is limited to in-frame clones, with some not included. The sample comprises about 110,000 clones, about nine tenths of which are singletons, and 3% to 4% rests with the top ten. This sample stems from a study of CD4+ T cells in melanoma. This sequence was found in a human donor with melanoma. Specimen: peripheral blood.

The CDR3 protein is CASSLGGGYEQYF. The DNA for the CDR3 is TGCGCCAGCAGCTTGGGGGGCGGATACGAGCAGTACTTC. This chain joins TRBV5-1 and TRBJ2-7, with D maybe TRBD1 (5 bases). With 0 bases removed from V and 4 bases from J, the gap between germline ends came to 8 bases. The CDR3 is 13 residues long. Germline V lookup: CDR1 SGHRS, CDR2 YFSETQ.